The TCR beta chain described here comes from a study of CD4+ T cells in melanoma (dated by TCRdb to the early 2020s). Background on the whole study: Neoantigen-specific CD4+ T cells in human melanoma were investigated in the study.

Study-level results and caveats: The report described a correlation between neoantigen-specific CD4+ T cells and the function of CD8+ T cells, macrophages and B cells. Neoantigen-specific CD4+ T cells in melanoma were reported to show diverse differentiation states.

Its CDR3 holds 15 amino acids, cysteine through phenylalanine. CDR3 DNA only is kept here, 45 bases in frame from base 1. Relative to germline, V is missing 3 bases and J is missing 0 bases, with 3 bases of the junction outside any gene match. CDR1 and CDR2, looked up from the germline V gene, are SGHAT and FQNNGV. Libraries were made using the immunoSEQ multiplex PCR assay. Sourced from immuneACCESS, this table was stored by TCRdb with only in-frame sequences that have V and J called. A share of the clones is absent; for the studies checked, an unresolved V gene accounts for under half, and the remainder has no known explanation. The sample table lists roughly 120,000 clones, over 80% of them with a count of one. 2.5% to 3.5% of the sample goes to the ten largest clones. The donors were melanoma patients. A note on this clone: Its antigen specificity is not known. No qualities accompany the bases; no much larger clone lies one base away.

Sequenced sample: peripheral blood. Recombination linked TRBV11-2 to TRBJ2-7; the junction holds 9 bases that match TRBD1. The sequence was collected from a human donor with melanoma. The bases read TGTGCCAGCAGCTTTGGGACAGGGCCCTCCTACGAGCAGTACTTC. Translated, this gives CASSFGTGPSYEQYF.